The 30 T cell receptor beta chains below all came from one sample that was sequenced in a study of shared clonotypes between healthy human individuals. Sequenced by immunoSEQ multiplex PCR; TCRdb stores in-frame clones only, minus some. This sample carries over 2,000,000 clones, around 95% of them seen once, and the ten largest clones take under 2%. Naive CD8 populations comprised CD45RO-negative cells positively selected for CCR7, excluding terminally differentiated effector memory CD45RA+ cells. Sequenced material: naive CD8+ T cells from PBMCs. The receptors were sampled from a man in his late teens or twenties in good health. Some clones in this sample may be carry-over from other donors' samples.

The rearrangement uses TRBV5-5 and TRBJ1-1; D ambiguous. Trimming stripped 2 bases from V and 0 bases from J, with 11 bases between. The CDR3 is 15 amino acids. CDR1 and CDR2 (germline): SGHKS, YYEKEE (reference sequence). The DNA of the CDR3 is TGTGCCAGCAGCTTCTCGGCCCGGCTGAACACTGAAGCTTTCTTT. The encoded protein is CASSFSARLNTEAFF.

For the CDR3, the DNA is TGTGCCAGCCGACGCCGGGACAGGAGCTACGAGCAGTACTTC. Translated, it gives CASRRRDRSYEQYF. J is TRBJ2-7 and V is TRBV28, with 8 bases aligning to TRBD1. Unmatched junction bases numbered 9, after V lost 8 bases and J lost 3 bases. Germline V lookup: CDR1 MDHEN, CDR2 SYDVKM. This CDR3 is built from 14 residues.

The CDR3: CASSTWMGRANEQYF. DNA for the CDR3: TGCGCCAGCAGCACGTGGATGGGCAGGGCTAACGAGCAGTACTTC. The chain links TRBV5-1 to TRBJ2-7, with a possible D match to TRBD1 (5 bases). The germline V gene has CDR1 SGHRS and CDR2 YFSETQ. Between the trimmed V and J ends, which lost 4 bases and 5 bases, there was a span of 19 bases. This CDR3 is 15 amino acids long.

The V gene is TRBV5-1, the J gene TRBJ2-7; TRBD2 might be the D (5 bases). Per the germline V gene, CDR1 is SGHRS and CDR2 is YFSETQ. This CDR3 comprises 15 residues. Trimming took 5 bases from V and 2 from J, leaving 17 bases between them. The CDR3 is CASRAPREPTYEQYF. CDR3 bases: TGCGCCAGCAGAGCCCCGAGGGAACCGACCTACGAGCAGTACTTC.

This sequence joins TRBV7-2 and TRBJ2-7; D unclear. The ends were cut back, 6 bases at V and 1 base at J, with 10 bases in the middle. The CDR3 is 13 amino acids. Germline lookup yields CDR1 SGHTA and CDR2 FQGNSA. CDR3 bases: TGTGCCAGCAGACCCTCTAGTTCCTACGAGCAGTACTTC. It translates to CASRPSSSYEQYF.

The genes are TRBV28 and TRBJ2-7, with D unclear. CDR1 is MDHEN and CDR2 is SYDVKM in the germline V gene. CDR3 length: 12 residues. V shed 3 bases and J shed 2 bases, with 5 bases lying between them. CDR3 sequence: CASSFHPYEQYF. CDR3 in DNA: TGTGCCAGCAGTTTTCACCCCTACGAGCAGTACTTC. Supplemented by reference TRBV28 and TRBJ2-7, the full variable domain reads DVKVTQSSRYLVKRTGEKVFLECVQDMDHENMFWYRQDPGLGLRLIYFSYDVKMKEKGDIPEGYSVSREKKERFSLILESASTNQTSMYLCASSFHPYEQYFGPGTRLTVT.

V gene TRBV9 combines with J gene TRBJ2-1, with 10 bases lining up with TRBD1. Trimming at V came to 5 bases and at J to 5 bases, leaving 7 bases not matched to a gene. CDR3 size: 15 residues. Germline V gene lookup returns CDR1 SGDLS and CDR2 YYNGEE. In DNA, the CDR3 is TGTGCCAGCAGTGAGACCGGGACAGGGGACAATGAGCAGTTCTTC. It codes for CASSETGTGDNEQFF.

The chain has TRBV5-6 and TRBJ2-3; 11 bases match TRBD2. The V and J ends lost 2 bases and 4 bases, in that order; junction bases with no gene match: 9. The germline V gene encodes CDR1 SGHDT and CDR2 YYEEEE. This CDR3 is 17 amino acids long. The chain's CDR3 is CASSFLLAGVVADTQYF. CDR3 nucleotide sequence: TGTGCCAGCAGCTTTCTACTAGCGGGAGTGGTGGCAGATACGCAGTATTTT.

This clone was detected only once. The chain couples TRBV27 to TRBJ2-7; TRBD2 matches 11 bases. This CDR3 contains 17 residues. V was clipped by 6 bases and J by 6 bases; unmatched bases: 16. Germline values: CDR1 MNHEY, CDR2 SMNVEV (reference sequence). CDR3 nucleotides: TGTGCCAGCAGCTCCCTAAAGGTACTAGCGGGAGCTGGCGAGCAGTACTTC. Its translation is CASSSLKVLAGAGEQYF.

The V and J genes are TRBV7-3 and TRBJ2-3, with D possibly TRBD1 on 5 matching bases. V was pared by 1 base and J by 8 bases, with 16 bases between. Germline lookup yields CDR1 SGHTA and CDR2 FQGTGA. This CDR3 comprises 15 residues. The CDR3 nucleotides read TGTGCCAGCAGCTTAAGTCGAAGGGGCCAATTTACGCAGTATTTT. Translated: CASSLSRRGQFTQYF.

J is TRBJ2-2 and V is TRBV28; D possibly corresponds to TRBD1 (6 bases). Germline CDR1 is MDHEN and CDR2 is SYDVKM. This CDR3 is built from 14 residues. Trimming took 11 bases from V and 7 from J, leaving 20 bases between them. The CDR3 loop reads CACSRGMLGGELFF. The CDR3 nucleotides are TGTGCCTGCTCCAGGGGCATGTTGGGCGGGGAGCTGTTTTTT.

The chain uses TRBV28 and TRBJ1-6; D might be TRBD1 (5 bases). Germline V gene sequence: CDR1 MDHEN, CDR2 SYDVKM. Trimming stripped 6 bases from V and 9 bases from J, with 15 bases between. This CDR3 is 14 amino acids long. CDR3 coding DNA: TGTGCCAGCAGGGATGAGTTTCAGGGTTCACCCCTCCACTTT. It yields the protein CASRDEFQGSPLHF.

This chain joins TRBV7-9 and TRBJ2-1, with 9 bases that match TRBD2. The CDR3 totals 17 residues. The J segment lost 5 bases and the V segment lost 5 bases, leaving 13 bases of the junction unmatched. Germline lookup yields CDR1 SEHNR and CDR2 FQNEAQ (reference sequence). CDR3 amino acids: CASSPPPFSGRDNEQFF. The CDR3 DNA is TGTGCCAGCAGCCCACCCCCCTTTAGCGGGAGAGACAATGAGCAGTTCTTC.

This clone was detected only a few times. The chain is built from TRBV4-2 and TRBJ1-2; D not resolved. Per the germline V gene, CDR1 is LGHNA and CDR2 is YNFKEQ. This CDR3 contains 11 residues. The V end lost 3 bases, the J end lost 6 bases, and 5 bases lay between the germline ends. The CDR3 nucleotides are TGTGCCAGCAGCCAGAACGATGGCTACACCTTC. It is translated as CASSQNDGYTF.

Note on this clone: Other DNA sequences of this sample code for an identical CDR3. The chain has TRBV27 and TRBJ1-1; D is uncertain. The V gene's germline CDR1 is MNHEY and CDR2 SMNVEV (reference sequence). CDR3 length: 13 residues. Between the trimmed V and J ends, which lost 5 bases and 4 bases, there was a span of 11 bases. CDR3 sequence reads: CASSLLAGTEAFF. For the CDR3, the DNA is TGTGCCAGCAGTCTCCTGGCGGGCACTGAAGCTTTCTTT.

The chain couples TRBV7-3 to TRBJ1-1, with D perhaps TRBD1 (5 bases). The ends were cut back, 2 bases at V and 1 base at J, with 8 bases in the middle. CDR1 is SGHTA, CDR2 FQGTGA, per germline. This CDR3 spans 14 amino acids. The CDR3 DNA reads as TGTGCCAGCAGCTTATGGGGCGGGAACACTGAAGCTTTCTTT. This translates into CASSLWGGNTEAFF.

The chain combines TRBV9 with TRBJ2-1; TRBD1 or TRBD2 may be the D gene (5 bases each). The CDR3 has 15 residues. V was shortened by 3 bases and J by 5 bases, with 15 bases between the two germline ends. The germline gives CDR1 SGDLS, CDR2 YYNGEE. The CDR3 region is CASSDTRGDNNEQFF. CDR3 bases: TGTGCCAGCAGCGACACTAGAGGGGATAACAATGAGCAGTTCTTC. Drawing the rest from reference TRBV9 and TRBJ2-1, the complete variable domain is DSGVTQTPKHLITATGQRVTLRCSPRSGDLSVYWYQQSLDQGLQFLIQYYNGEERAKGNILERFSAQQFPDLHSELNLSSLELGDSALYFCASSDTRGDNNEQFFGPGTRLTVL.

This rearrangement joins TRBV2 to TRBJ2-4; no firm D call. V was pared by 2 bases and J by 4 bases, with 12 bases between. From germline, CDR1 is SNHLY and CDR2 FYNNEI. CDR3 length equals 15 residues. In DNA, the CDR3 is TGTGCCAGCAGTGAACTCCAGGTTGTTAAAAACATTCAGTACTTC. This gives the protein CASSELQVVKNIQYF. Full variable domain (rest looked up from reference TRBV2 and TRBJ2-4): EPEVTQTPSHQVTQMGQEVILRCVPISNHLYFYWYRQILGQKVEFLVSFYNNEISEKSEIFDDQFSVERPDGSNFTLKIRSTKLEDSAMYFCASSELQVVKNIQYFGAGTRLSVL.

The chain couples TRBV19 to TRBJ1-2, with D perhaps matching TRBD1 (6 bases). V dropped 0 bases and J dropped 3 bases, with 20 bases sitting between them. Germline V gene sequence: CDR1 LNHDA, CDR2 SQIVND (reference sequence). The CDR3 covers 18 residues. CDR3 DNA sequence: TGTGCCAGTAGTATAGATATTCTCATACCAGGGGACGACTATGGCTACACCTTC. Translation gives CASSIDILIPGDDYGYTF.

J is TRBJ2-7 and V is TRBV7-8; D is perhaps TRBD1 (6 bases). CDR3 length: 14 amino acids. Trimming removed 5 bases at V and 6 bases at J, with 17 bases between. Per germline, CDR1 SGHVS and CDR2 FQNEAQ. This CDR3 reads CASSLDPQGREQYF. CDR3 in DNA: TGTGCCAGCAGCCTGGATCCACAGGGACGCGAGCAGTACTTC.

V and J are TRBV27 and TRBJ2-3; TRBD2 aligns across 9 bases. J was trimmed by 2 bases and V by 3 bases; bases with no gene match: 6. Germline V gives CDR1 MNHEY, CDR2 SMNVEV (reference sequence). The CDR3 is made up of 16 amino acids. The CDR3 region has the DNA TGTGCCAGCAGTTTCCGGACTAGCGTCGCCACAGATACGCAGTATTTT. It codes for CASSFRTSVATDTQYF.

V usage is TRBV14 and J usage is TRBJ2-1; D unclear. The germline V and J ends were trimmed by 4 bases and 5 bases, with 12 bases remaining between them. This CDR3 contains 14 residues. Germline V gene sequence: CDR1 SGHDN, CDR2 FVKESK. This CDR3 is CASSPRLSNNEQFF. The CDR3 coding sequence is TGTGCCAGCAGCCCACGACTGAGTAACAATGAGCAGTTCTTC.

V is TRBV7-9 and J is TRBJ2-2; TRBD1 agrees at 9 bases. The J segment lost 4 bases and the V segment lost 5 bases, leaving 8 bases of the junction unmatched. Germline CDR1 SEHNR, CDR2 FQNEAQ (reference sequence). This CDR3 has 16 amino acids. CDR3 sequence: CASSPIGTGSTGELFF. The CDR3, as DNA: TGTGCCAGCAGCCCAATAGGGACAGGGAGCACCGGGGAGCTGTTTTTT. Complete variable domain (other parts from reference TRBV7-9 and TRBJ2-2): DTGVSQNPRHKITKRGQNVTFRCDPISEHNRLYWYRQTLGQGPEFLTYFQNEAQLEKSRLLSDRFSAERPKGSFSTLEIQRTEQGDSAMYLCASSPIGTGSTGELFFGEGSRLTVL.

This chain joins TRBV5-1 and TRBJ2-1; D remains unclear. The CDR3 runs 14 residues. V lost 1 base and J lost 0, with 5 bases in between. Looked up from germline, CDR1 is SGHRS and CDR2 is YFSETQ. CDR3 in amino acids: CASSLLFSYNEQFF. In DNA, the CDR3 is TGCGCCAGCAGCTTGCTATTCTCCTACAATGAGCAGTTCTTC.

The V and J genes are TRBV29-1 and TRBJ2-7; tentatively, D is TRBD1 (6 bases). CDR1 SQVTM and CDR2 ANQGSEA come from the germline V gene. The CDR3 length is 14 residues. Trimming removed 2 bases from V and 6 bases from J, with 17 bases in between. The CDR3 sequence: CSVEQGHPALEQYF. The CDR3 DNA is TGCAGCGTTGAACAGGGGCATCCCGCCCTCGAGCAGTACTTC.

This rearrangement joins TRBV19 to TRBJ2-7; TRBD2 might be the D (6 bases). The CDR3 is 13 amino acids. V lost 5 bases to trimming and J lost 9 bases, with 17 bases between them. CDR1 is LNHDA, CDR2 SQIVND, per germline (reference sequence). CDR3 nucleotides: TGTGCCAGTAGTCCGGGACTTTTAGTAGGGCAGTACTTC. This sequence encodes CASSPGLLVGQYF.

The chain joins TRBV9 to TRBJ2-1; a possible D gene is TRBD2 (5 bases). V lost 1 base and J 10 bases, leaving 18 bases between the germline ends. Germline V lookup: CDR1 SGDLS, CDR2 YYNGEE. The length of the CDR3 is 15 residues. For the CDR3, the DNA is TGTGCCAGCAGCGTAAGTGGGAGTACCAAGATCGAGCAGTTCTTC. It codes for CASSVSGSTKIEQFF.

For the CDR3, the DNA is TGTGCCAGCAGTCCCCCCGGACAGGGCAGCACAGATACGCAGTATTTT. Its protein is CASSPPGQGSTDTQYF. V is TRBV27 and J is TRBJ2-3; 8 bases are a match to TRBD1. V gave up 5 bases and J gave up 0 bases; unmatched junction bases: 7. The CDR3 runs to 16 residues. CDR1 is MNHEY and CDR2 is SMNVEV in the germline V gene (reference sequence).

The chain uses TRBV4-3 and TRBJ2-7, with D tentatively TRBD1 (5 bases). The CDR3 contains 15 residues. Trimming removed 2 bases at V and 3 bases at J, with 14 bases between. Germline CDR1 reads LGHNA; CDR2 reads YSLEER. CDR3 in DNA: TGCGCCAGCAGCCAAAGTGCGACAGCAAACTACGAGCAGTACTTC. Amino acids: CASSQSATANYEQYF.

The chain combines TRBV5-4 with TRBJ2-1; 8 positions match TRBD1. CDR3 length: 17 residues. Germline lookup yields CDR1 SGHNT and CDR2 YYREEE (reference sequence). J lost 5 bases, V lost 2 bases, and 12 bases had no gene match. The CDR3 bases are TGTGCCAGCAGCTTTAACGGACAGGGAAAAACCCACAATGAGCAGTTCTTC. Translation gives CASSFNGQGKTHNEQFF. Combining the CDR3 with reference TRBV5-4 and TRBJ2-1 gives the whole variable domain ETGVTQSPTHLIKTRGQQVTLRCSSQSGHNTVSWYQQALGQGPQFIFQYYREEENGRGNFPPRFSGLQFPNYSSELNVNALELDDSALYLCASSFNGQGKTHNEQFFGPGTRLTVL.